These T cell receptor beta chains were read from a single sample in a study of blood T cell repertoires in COVID-19. Libraries were prepared by immunoSEQ multiplex PCR; TCRdb keeps only in-frame clonotypes and omits some of them. The table has about 140,000 clones, 75% to 90% seen once; the top ten hold approximately 3%. Material: peripheral blood. These receptor sequences come from a woman aged 55 to 70 with active COVID-19. CDR3s include the opening cysteine and the closing phenylalanine or tryptophan. The D gene is left open where the match is weak. Clone size is given for some rows only: seen once, a few or many times, or a class if the clone is expanded.

>TRBV5-6|NA|NA|TRBJ2-7
CASSLGRDYEQYF
TGTGCCAGCAGCTTGGGCAGGGACTACGAGCAGTACTTC
>TRBV6-2/TRBV6-3|NA|NA|TRBJ2-5
CASSYTPGELRETQYF
TGTGCCAGCAGTTACACACCGGGAGAGTTACGAGAGACCCAGTACTTC
>TRBV4-1|NA|NA|TRBJ2-3
CASRAPTDTQYF
TGCGCCAGCAGAGCGCCCACAGATACGCAGTATTTT
>TRBV18|NA|NA|TRBJ2-3
CASSSDNPTQYF
TGTGCCAGCTCATCAGACAATCCCACGCAGTATTTT
>TRBV25-1|TRBD1|NA|TRBJ1-2
CASTFTGDGYTF
TGTGCCAGCACCTTCACAGGGGATGGCTACACCTTC
>TRBV6-2/TRBV6-3|TRBD1|NA|TRBJ2-7
CASSRTGSSYEQYF
TGTGCCAGCAGTCGGACAGGGTCTAGCTACGAGCAGTACTTC
>TRBV7-2|NA|NA|TRBJ2-3
CASSLEGVSTDTQYF
TGTGCCAGCAGCTTAGAGGGGGTTAGCACAGATACGCAGTATTTT
>TRBV5-1|NA|NA|TRBJ2-1
CASSLEGGEAGNEQFF
TGCGCCAGCAGCTTGGAAGGGGGAGAAGCGGGGAATGAGCAGTTCTTC
>TRBV7-9|NA|NA|TRBJ2-7
CASSLGVYYEQYF
TGTGCCAGCAGCTTAGGCGTGTACTACGAGCAGTACTTC
>TRBV7-9|NA|NA|TRBJ2-7
CASSFSQPGRYEQYF
TGTGCCAGCAGCTTTAGTCAGCCAGGGCGGTACGAGCAGTACTTC
>TRBV6-5|TRBD1|NA|TRBJ2-1
CASSHGTGSYNEQFF
TGTGCCAGCAGTCACGGGACAGGATCTTACAATGAGCAGTTCTTC
>TRBV7-6|NA|NA|TRBJ1-3
CASSLREQGFSGNTIYF
TGTGCCAGCAGCTTACGCGAACAGGGTTTCTCTGGAAACACCATATATTTT
>TRBV9|NA|NA|TRBJ1-4
CASTRSGIYNEKLFF
TGTGCCAGCACCCGGAGCGGGATTTATAATGAAAAACTGTTTTTT
>TRBV5-1|NA|NA|TRBJ1-2
CASSGGASYGYTF
TGCGCCAGCAGCGGAGGAGCTAGCTATGGCTACACCTTC
>TRBV27|NA|NA|TRBJ2-7
CASSLRMLEGGSYEQYF
TGTGCCAGCAGTTTACGCATGTTGGAGGGAGGCTCCTACGAGCAGTACTTC
>TRBV29-1|NA|NA|TRBJ2-3
CSVRDYRADTQYF
TGCAGCGTGAGGGATTACAGGGCAGATACGCAGTATTTT
>TRBV28|TRBD1|NA|TRBJ1-4
CASSLINWTGVRRLFF
TGTGCCAGCAGTTTAATTAACTGGACAGGGGTGCGTAGGCTGTTTTTT
>TRBV5-5|TRBD1|NA|TRBJ1-1
CASSLFAGGNTEAFF
TGTGCCAGCAGCTTGTTTGCAGGGGGGAACACTGAAGCTTTCTTT
>TRBV19|NA|NA|TRBJ1-1
CASSIGRRSTSTEAFF
TGTGCCAGTAGTATAGGTCGGAGGTCCACGAGCACTGAAGCTTTCTTT
>TRBV30|NA|once|TRBJ1-6
CAWSGNDWALHF
TGTGCCTGGAGTGGAAACGACTGGGCCCTCCACTTT
>TRBV7-7|NA|NA|TRBJ2-3
CASSLGAATDTQYF
TGTGCCAGCAGCTTAGGGGCTGCGACAGATACGCAGTATTTT
>TRBV7-2|NA|NA|TRBJ2-4
CASSLGQSRNIQYF
TGTGCCAGCAGCTTAGGACAGAGTAGGAACATTCAGTACTTC
>TRBV4-1|TRBD1|NA|TRBJ1-4
CASRPTTDRGFNEKLFF
TGCGCCAGCAGACCAACAACAGACAGGGGATTTAATGAAAAACTGTTTTTT
>TRBV18|NA|NA|TRBJ2-5
CASSPLSGGQTQYF
TGTGCCAGCTCACCCCTCTCTGGGGGCCAGACCCAGTACTTC
>TRBV25-1|NA|NA|TRBJ1-2
CASSEGAGRANYGYTF
TGTGCCAGCAGTGAAGGGGCAGGACGAGCTAACTATGGCTACACCTTC
>TRBV5-4|NA|once|TRBJ2-3
CASSASRTDTQYF
TGTGCCAGCAGCGCGTCTAGGACAGATACGCAGTATTTT
>TRBV18|NA|NA|TRBJ2-2
CASSEGENTGELFF
TGTGCCAGCTCGGAAGGGGAGAACACCGGGGAGCTGTTTTTT
>TRBV6-2/TRBV6-3|TRBD2|NA|TRBJ2-7
CASSSHTSGRDEQYF
TGTGCCAGCAGTTCCCATACTAGCGGGAGGGACGAGCAGTACTTC
>TRBV2|TRBD1|NA|TRBJ2-5
CATLRTGTIEGVGRDQYF
TGTGCCACCCTTAGGACAGGGACCATAGAGGGGGTGGGGAGAGACCAGTACTTC
>TRBV27|TRBD2|NA|TRBJ2-5
CASSRGLAGVKETQYF
TGTGCCAGCAGCCGCGGACTAGCGGGAGTGAAAGAGACCCAGTACTTC
>TRBV7-8|TRBD1|NA|TRBJ2-2
CASSLGQGTGELFF
TGTGCCAGCAGCCTCGGACAGGGAACCGGGGAGCTGTTTTTT
>TRBV15|TRBD2|NA|TRBJ2-1
CATLGPRTSGSMVEQFF
TGTGCCACACTAGGCCCCCGAACGAGCGGGAGTATGGTTGAGCAGTTCTTC
>TRBV28|NA|NA|TRBJ1-6
CASSPPGVNNSPLHF
TGTGCCAGCAGTCCTCCAGGGGTTAATAATTCACCCCTCCACTTT
>TRBV7-2|TRBD2|NA|TRBJ2-1
CASSLGWRGGSSYNEQFF
TGTGCCAGCAGCCTAGGGTGGCGGGGGGGAAGCTCCTACAATGAGCAGTTCTTC
>TRBV6-5|TRBD1|NA|TRBJ1-1
CASRADRGKNTEAFF
TGTGCCAGCAGGGCGGACAGGGGGAAGAACACTGAAGCTTTCTTT
>TRBV29-1|TRBD1|NA|TRBJ1-1
CSVKTGSFTHTEAFF
TGCAGCGTTAAGACAGGGTCCTTTACTCACACTGAAGCTTTCTTT
>TRBV3-1/TRBV3-2|NA|NA|TRBJ1-5
CASSHSGSVHF
TGTGCCAGCAGCCACTCTGGGAGTGTACATTTT
>TRBV28|TRBD1|NA|TRBJ1-4
CASSLGQDNEKLFF
TGTGCCAGCAGTTTGGGACAGGACAATGAAAAACTGTTTTTT
>TRBV7-2|NA|NA|TRBJ1-5
CASRPTRGQPQHF
TGTGCCAGCAGACCCACCCGGGGACAGCCCCAGCATTTT
>TRBV14|NA|once|TRBJ1-1
CASSRAWHTEAFF
TGTGCCAGCAGCCGTGCTTGGCACACTGAAGCTTTCTTT
>TRBV6-2/TRBV6-3|TRBD1|few|TRBJ2-1
CASSYSGGQGIYNEQFF
TGTGCCAGCAGTTACTCAGGGGGACAGGGGATATACAATGAGCAGTTCTTC
>TRBV19|NA|NA|TRBJ2-7
CASSILGGSSYEQYF
TGTGCCAGTAGTATCTTAGGGGGAAGCTCCTACGAGCAGTACTTC
>TRBV28|TRBD1|once|TRBJ2-7
CASSSPDRGSSYEQYF
TGTGCCAGCAGTTCACCAGACAGGGGGAGCTCCTACGAGCAGTACTTC
>TRBV29-1|NA|NA|TRBJ2-7
CSQFRTPRGYEQYF
TGCAGCCAATTCAGGACACCTAGGGGGTACGAGCAGTACTTC
>TRBV24-1|TRBD1|NA|TRBJ2-1
CATSDWTGRSYNEQFF
TGTGCCACCAGTGATTGGACAGGGAGGTCCTACAATGAGCAGTTCTTC
>TRBV19|TRBD2|NA|TRBJ2-7
CASSIDYPGGSYEQYF
TGTGCCAGTAGTATAGATTATCCAGGCGGGAGCTACGAGCAGTACTTC
>TRBV11-2|TRBD1|NA|TRBJ2-6
CASGRQGTGANVLTF
TGTGCCAGCGGCCGACAGGGTACCGGGGCCAACGTCCTGACTTTC
>TRBV11-2|NA|NA|TRBJ2-7
CASSGPREPYEQYF
TGTGCCAGCAGCGGACCCCGGGAGCCATACGAGCAGTACTTC
>TRBV27|TRBD1|NA|TRBJ2-1
CASSLFYRGRSLENEQFF
TGTGCCAGCAGTTTGTTTTACAGGGGGCGATCGTTGGAGAATGAGCAGTTCTTC
>TRBV7-9|NA|NA|TRBJ1-4
CASSLNQGGEKLFF
TGTGCCAGCAGCTTAAACCAAGGGGGTGAAAAACTGTTTTTT
>TRBV6-4|NA|once|TRBJ2-3
CASSSSTTDTQYF
TGTGCCAGCAGCTCCTCTACCACAGATACGCAGTATTTT
>TRBV5-8|TRBD1|NA|TRBJ1-1
CASRYGTGLLNTEAFF
TGTGCCAGCAGATACGGGACAGGGCTCCTCAACACTGAAGCTTTCTTT
>TRBV28|TRBD2|NA|TRBJ2-2
CASSLSGLATNTGELFF
TGTGCCAGCAGTTTATCGGGACTAGCGACAAACACCGGGGAGCTGTTTTTT
>TRBV7-8|TRBD1|NA|TRBJ1-2
CASSHGTGSNYGYTF
TGTGCCAGCAGCCACGGGACAGGGTCTAACTATGGCTACACCTTC
>TRBV28|TRBD2|NA|TRBJ2-1
CASSSVAGEQFF
TGTGCCAGCAGTTCCGTAGCGGGTGAGCAGTTCTTC
>TRBV19|TRBD2|NA|TRBJ2-7
CASRKREDSYEQYF
TGTGCCAGTAGAAAGCGGGAGGACTCCTACGAGCAGTACTTC